A selection of T cell receptor beta chains follows, all from one sample in a study of blood T cell repertoires in COVID-19. TCRdb's copy holds only in-frame clones and misses some; the assay was immunoSEQ multiplex PCR. In the table there are about 120,000 clones, approximately 87% of which are singletons. The sequenced sample was peripheral blood. The source is a man between 65 and 80 years old who had recovered from COVID-19. The CDR3 runs from the conserved cysteine through the conserved F or W. The D gene is left open where the match is weak. The size entry is marked missing in some rows and otherwise reads once, few, many or a size class.

v_gene	d_gene	j_gene	abundance	CDR3nt	CDR3aa
TRBV2	NA	TRBJ2-2	NA	TGTGCCAGCAGTGAAGCAAGAGGATACACCGGGGAGCTGTTTTTT	CASSEARGYTGELFF
TRBV24-1	NA	TRBJ1-2	NA	TGTGCCACCGCTGACAGCTACTATGGCTACACCTTC	CATADSYYGYTF
TRBV6-6	NA	TRBJ1-2	NA	TGTGCCAGCAGTTACCCGGCAGGGTGGGCTAACTATGGCTACACCTTC	CASSYPAGWANYGYTF
TRBV25-1	TRBD1	TRBJ1-6	NA	TGTGCCAGCAGTAGCAGGGGGCCCTATAATTCACCCCTCCACTTT	CASSSRGPYNSPLHF
TRBV10-3	TRBD1	TRBJ2-3	NA	TGTGCCATCAGCCCTCCGGGACAGACCACAGATACGCAGTATTTT	CAISPPGQTTDTQYF
TRBV5-5	NA	TRBJ2-3	NA	TGTGCCAGCAGTCCTCTTGTCGGAGGTACGCAGTATTTT	CASSPLVGGTQYF
TRBV3-1/TRBV3-2	NA	TRBJ2-6	few	TGTGCCAGCAGCCAAGACGTCTCTGGGGCCAACGTCCTGACTTTC	CASSQDVSGANVLTF
TRBV6-5	NA	TRBJ1-1	few	TGTGCCAGCAGTCGCAGGGGGAACACTGAAGCTTTCTTT	CASSRRGNTEAFF
TRBV2	TRBD1	TRBJ1-4	NA	TGTGCCAGCACCTGGGACAGGGGGATATCTAATGAAAAACTGTTTTTT	CASTWDRGISNEKLFF
TRBV2	NA	TRBJ2-7	once	TGTGCCAGCAGTGAAGCGGAGACCCTGTTCTACGAGCAGTACTTC	CASSEAETLFYEQYF
TRBV6-2/TRBV6-3	NA	TRBJ1-2	NA	TGTGCCAGCAGCTACTCCCGGGTCGGCTATGGCTACACCTTC	CASSYSRVGYGYTF
TRBV5-1	TRBD1	TRBJ2-7	NA	TGCGCCAGCAGCTCTACCCCGGGACAGGCCACCTACGAGCAGTACTTC	CASSSTPGQATYEQYF
TRBV4-2	TRBD2	TRBJ2-3	NA	TGTGCCAGCAGCCAAGTCATTAGCGGGGGGTTCTGGGATACGCAGTATTTT	CASSQVISGGFWDTQYF
TRBV5-1	TRBD2	TRBJ2-3	NA	TGCGCCAGCAGCTTGTTGACTAGCGGGAGTACTGATACGCAGTATTTT	CASSLLTSGSTDTQYF
TRBV28	TRBD1	TRBJ1-4	NA	TGTGCCAGCAGCAGAACCGGGACAGGTGATAATGAAAAACTGTTTTTT	CASSRTGTGDNEKLFF
TRBV7-6	TRBD1	TRBJ2-7	NA	TGTGCCAGCAGCTTAGGGACAGGGACCAGCTACGAGCAGTACTTC	CASSLGTGTSYEQYF
TRBV18	TRBD1	TRBJ1-5	NA	TGTGCCAGCTCACCCGGCCAGGGGGGTGGCAATCAGCCCCAGCATTTT	CASSPGQGGGNQPQHF
TRBV5-5	NA	TRBJ2-3	NA	TGTGCCAGCAGCTTGGAAGGGGGTACGCAGTATTTT	CASSLEGGTQYF
TRBV27	NA	TRBJ1-4	NA	TGTGCCAGCAGTAAAGCAGGGGCTAATGAAAAACTGTTTTTT	CASSKAGANEKLFF
TRBV29-1	NA	TRBJ2-3	NA	TGCAGCGGAAGGGGGGGCACGGGCACAGATACGCAGTATTTT	CSGRGGTGTDTQYF
TRBV11-2	TRBD2	TRBJ2-1	NA	TGTGCCAGCAGCTCAATCGGGGCGGGGGGGCCCAATGAGCAGTTCTTC	CASSSIGAGGPNEQFF
TRBV2	NA	TRBJ2-7	NA	TGTGCCAGCACCCCCCAGGTTTCCTACGAGCAGTACTTC	CASTPQVSYEQYF
TRBV29-1	TRBD1	TRBJ1-1	NA	TGCAGCGTTGGAGGAGACAGGGGGCGCGGGAGCACTGAAGCTTTCTTT	CSVGGDRGRGSTEAFF
TRBV7-9	TRBD2	TRBJ2-1	NA	TGTGCCAGCAGCTTAACGGCTAGCGGGAGGAATGAGCAGTTCTTC	CASSLTASGRNEQFF
TRBV27	TRBD2	TRBJ2-3	NA	TGTGCCAGCAGTTTTTGGGGACTAGCCCAAGATACGCAGTATTTT	CASSFWGLAQDTQYF
TRBV10-1	TRBD1	TRBJ1-6	NA	TGCGCCAGCAGCACCGGGACAGGGTATTCACCCCTCCACTTT	CASSTGTGYSPLHF
TRBV5-1	TRBD1	TRBJ1-1	NA	TGCGCCAGCAGCTTGGGCGAGGCAGGGGGCGAAGCTTTCTTT	CASSLGEAGGEAFF
TRBV28	NA	TRBJ1-3	NA	TGTGCCAGCAGTCGACTCGGGACAATTAAAGACACCATATATTTT	CASSRLGTIKDTIYF
TRBV7-9	TRBD1	TRBJ1-4	few	TGTGCCAGCAGCTTTTGGGACAGGGGGGTCGAAAAACTGTTTTTT	CASSFWDRGVEKLFF
TRBV3-1/TRBV3-2	TRBD1	TRBJ1-3	NA	TGTGCCAGCAGCCTCAGATCCAGGGGGAATAAAAACACCATATATTTT	CASSLRSRGNKNTIYF
TRBV28	TRBD1	TRBJ1-2	NA	TGTGCCAGTCAATCGGGACAGGGTTACTATGGCTACACCTTC	CASQSGQGYYGYTF
TRBV5-6	TRBD2	TRBJ2-7	few	TGTGCCAGCAGCTTGAGCCTAGCGGATTACGAGCAGTACTTC	CASSLSLADYEQYF
TRBV2	NA	TRBJ2-1	NA	TGTGCCAGCAGTGACGGGGGGCCCTACAATGAGCAGTTCTTC	CASSDGGPYNEQFF
TRBV15	NA	TRBJ1-5	NA	TGTGCCACCAGCAGAGATCGGGCGGGGAATCAGCCCCAGCATTTT	CATSRDRAGNQPQHF
TRBV29-1	TRBD1	TRBJ1-2	NA	TGCAGCGTGGGGGGACAGTTACACTATGGCTACACCTTC	CSVGGQLHYGYTF